Included here is one T cell receptor (beta chain) sequence, with context. Assay used: immunoSEQ multiplex PCR; TCRdb lists only in-frame clones, some missing. The data show about 69,000 clones, more than 75% seen once. The data derive from a study of blood T cell repertoires in COVID-19. Study overall: PBMCs, B-cell-depleted T cells, or T cells provided the cDNA or gDNA that made up the material.

Germline lookup yields CDR1 SGHVS and CDR2 FNYEAQ. After removal of 5 bases from V and 6 bases from J, the junction contained 10 bases not matched to a gene. The CDR3 is 14 residues long. The clonotype comes from a human donor in a cohort sampled during active COVID-19. What was sequenced was peripheral blood. The chain links TRBV7-6 to TRBJ2-7, with 7 bases fitting TRBD2. The chain's CDR3 is CASSRWGGVGEQYF. The CDR3 region has the DNA TGTGCCAGCAGCAGGTGGGGGGGAGTAGGCGAGCAGTACTTC.